This is a list of T cell receptor beta chains from one sample in a study of circulating and synovial CD4+ cells in juvenile arthritis. The assay was immunoSEQ multiplex PCR, and TCRdb's table has in-frame clones only and misses some. The sample contains about 16,000 clones, 90% to 95% of which appear only once. Sequencing used CD4+ T cells from blood. These receptors came from a human donor with juvenile idiopathic arthritis. CDR3s leave out the opening cysteine and the closing phenylalanine or tryptophan. The size field is filled for only some rows; it gives once, few, many or a size class.

j_gene: TRBJ1-2; abundance: NA; len: 13; v_gene: TRBV4-3; CDR3aa: ASSQLALGGYGYT
j_gene: TRBJ2-3; abundance: NA; len: 14; v_gene: TRBV7-2; CDR3aa: ASSLGAGGRTDTQY
j_gene: TRBJ2-5; abundance: NA; len: 11; v_gene: TRBV5-6; CDR3aa: ASRWGRGETQY
j_gene: TRBJ1-1; abundance: NA; len: 12; v_gene: TRBV6-1; CDR3aa: ASRQASRGTEAF
j_gene: TRBJ2-7; abundance: NA; len: 13; v_gene: TRBV7-8; CDR3aa: ASSLALSGIYEQY
j_gene: TRBJ1-5; abundance: NA; len: 11; v_gene: TRBV6-1; CDR3aa: ASSGQHNQPQH
j_gene: TRBJ2-7; abundance: once; len: 13; v_gene: TRBV18; CDR3aa: ASSPGTSGTYEQY
j_gene: TRBJ2-2; abundance: NA; len: 16; v_gene: TRBV7-6; CDR3aa: ASSLVVPGGTDTGELF
j_gene: TRBJ1-2; abundance: NA; len: 10; v_gene: TRBV19; CDR3aa: ASSSTSYGYT
j_gene: TRBJ2-7; abundance: once; len: 12; v_gene: TRBV6-1; CDR3aa: ASSDPSESYEQY
j_gene: TRBJ2-1; abundance: NA; len: 10; v_gene: TRBV7-2; CDR3aa: ASSRGWNEQF
j_gene: TRBJ2-7; abundance: few; len: 10; v_gene: TRBV18; CDR3aa: ASSPSGNEQY
j_gene: TRBJ2-3; abundance: NA; len: 11; v_gene: TRBV29-1; CDR3aa: SGREFGTDTQY
j_gene: TRBJ2-5; abundance: NA; len: 14; v_gene: TRBV5-1; CDR3aa: ASSLGGLAGYETQY
j_gene: TRBJ2-6; abundance: NA; len: 15; v_gene: TRBV15; CDR3aa: ATSGGQGAGGANVLT
j_gene: TRBJ1-2; abundance: NA; len: 11; v_gene: TRBV4-3; CDR3aa: ASSQGQGDGYT
j_gene: TRBJ1-2; abundance: NA; len: 13; v_gene: TRBV4-3; CDR3aa: ASSQGQGAGYGYT
j_gene: TRBJ2-4; abundance: NA; len: 12; v_gene: TRBV7-3; CDR3aa: ASSSGKIGNIQY
j_gene: TRBJ1-2; abundance: NA; len: 14; v_gene: TRBV9; CDR3aa: ASSVDPRGTGYGYT
j_gene: TRBJ2-1; abundance: NA; len: 9; v_gene: TRBV11-2; CDR3aa: ASSRGEEQF
j_gene: TRBJ1-2; abundance: NA; len: 12; v_gene: TRBV7-2; CDR3aa: ASSLENRASGYT
j_gene: TRBJ2-5; abundance: once; len: 12; v_gene: TRBV4-1; CDR3aa: ASSQGRRSETQY
j_gene: TRBJ2-3; abundance: NA; len: 16; v_gene: TRBV7-2; CDR3aa: ASSLAGSSGGAAVTQY
j_gene: TRBJ1-3; abundance: NA; len: 14; v_gene: TRBV4-2; CDR3aa: ASSQAWSGGGNTIY
j_gene: TRBJ2-3; abundance: NA; len: 15; v_gene: TRBV7-2; CDR3aa: ASSPRYRGGGTDTQY
j_gene: TRBJ1-4; abundance: NA; len: 13; v_gene: TRBV28; CDR3aa: ASSTPQGAREKLF
j_gene: TRBJ2-1; abundance: once; len: 12; v_gene: TRBV9; CDR3aa: ASSDPQRGDEQF
j_gene: TRBJ2-7; abundance: NA; len: 13; v_gene: TRBV30; CDR3aa: AWTNKTGWSYEQY
j_gene: TRBJ1-2; abundance: NA; len: 10; v_gene: TRBV5-1; CDR3aa: ASSGGSYGYT
j_gene: TRBJ2-3; abundance: NA; len: 14; v_gene: TRBV13; CDR3aa: ASSLRGGESTDTQY
j_gene: TRBJ2-1; abundance: NA; len: 11; v_gene: TRBV7-3; CDR3aa: ASSLSRDNEQF
j_gene: TRBJ1-3; abundance: few; len: 13; v_gene: TRBV5-1; CDR3aa: ASSGPGGPGNTIY
j_gene: TRBJ2-2; abundance: NA; len: 12; v_gene: TRBV14; CDR3aa: ASSQRGHTGELF
j_gene: TRBJ2-2; abundance: few; len: 13; v_gene: TRBV6-1; CDR3aa: ASRRQGANTGELF
j_gene: TRBJ2-3; abundance: NA; len: 14; v_gene: TRBV19; CDR3aa: ASSIGTSGGSDTQY
j_gene: TRBJ1-2; abundance: NA; len: 15; v_gene: TRBV27; CDR3aa: ASSLGSKGHLGYGYT
j_gene: TRBJ2-3; abundance: once; len: 12; v_gene: TRBV7-2; CDR3aa: ASSYMQGTDTQY
j_gene: TRBJ2-1; abundance: NA; len: 12; v_gene: TRBV5-4; CDR3aa: ASSLGGGAAEQF
j_gene: TRBJ1-1; abundance: NA; len: 11; v_gene: TRBV19; CDR3aa: ASTFPGRTEAF
j_gene: TRBJ2-1; abundance: NA; len: 12; v_gene: TRBV18; CDR3aa: ASSGKQGGNEQF
j_gene: TRBJ2-7; abundance: NA; len: 12; v_gene: TRBV5-6; CDR3aa: ASSLYRSSYEQY
j_gene: NA; abundance: NA; len: 12; v_gene: TRBV2; CDR3aa: ASRILAGSYEQY
j_gene: TRBJ1-2; abundance: NA; len: 11; v_gene: TRBV2; CDR3aa: ASNLDPRHGYT
j_gene: TRBJ2-7; abundance: NA; len: 13; v_gene: TRBV28; CDR3aa: ASSLIIRGHNEQY
j_gene: TRBJ2-3; abundance: NA; len: 12; v_gene: TRBV10-3; CDR3aa: AIMGGISTDTQY
j_gene: TRBJ2-3; abundance: NA; len: 12; v_gene: TRBV7-9; CDR3aa: ASLTGKSTDTQY
j_gene: TRBJ2-3; abundance: NA; len: 11; v_gene: TRBV9; CDR3aa: ASSVGGEDTQY
j_gene: TRBJ2-7; abundance: NA; len: 9; v_gene: TRBV10-2; CDR3aa: ASRGPLEQY
j_gene: TRBJ1-1; abundance: NA; len: 12; v_gene: TRBV25-1; CDR3aa: ASSRQGANTEAF
j_gene: TRBJ2-1; abundance: NA; len: 14; v_gene: TRBV11-3; CDR3aa: ASSRSGATRNNEQF
j_gene: TRBJ2-5; abundance: NA; len: 14; v_gene: TRBV7-9; CDR3aa: ASIPGKDRLQETQY
j_gene: TRBJ2-7; abundance: NA; len: 11; v_gene: TRBV5-1; CDR3aa: ASSLGYNYEQY
j_gene: TRBJ1-5; abundance: NA; len: 12; v_gene: TRBV6-5; CDR3aa: ASSGGDGNQPQH
j_gene: TRBJ1-5; abundance: NA; len: 15; v_gene: TRBV4-3; CDR3aa: ASSQDPQGGSNQPQH
j_gene: TRBJ1-4; abundance: NA; len: 13; v_gene: TRBV10-3; CDR3aa: ATSQGAATNEKLF